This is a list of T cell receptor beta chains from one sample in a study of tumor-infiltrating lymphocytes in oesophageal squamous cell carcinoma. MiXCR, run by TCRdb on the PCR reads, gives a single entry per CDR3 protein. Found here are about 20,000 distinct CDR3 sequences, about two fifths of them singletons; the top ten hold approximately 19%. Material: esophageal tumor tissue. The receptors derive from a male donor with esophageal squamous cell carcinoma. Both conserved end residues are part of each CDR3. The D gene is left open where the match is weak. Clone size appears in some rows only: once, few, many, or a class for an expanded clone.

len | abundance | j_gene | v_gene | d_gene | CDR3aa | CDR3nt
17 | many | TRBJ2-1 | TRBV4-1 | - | CASSQGLTASSYNEQFF | TGCGCCAGCAGCCAAGGTCTGACTGCAAGCTCCTACAATGAGCAGTTCTTC
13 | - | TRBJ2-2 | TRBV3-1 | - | CASSHPNTGELFF | TGTGCCAGCAGCCACCCGAACACCGGGGAGCTGTTTTTT
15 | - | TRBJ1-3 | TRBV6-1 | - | CASSLTPNSGNTIYF | TGTGCCAGCAGTTTGACACCGAACTCTGGAAACACCATATATTTT
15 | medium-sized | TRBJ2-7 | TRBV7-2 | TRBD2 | CASTKTGGNSYEQYF | TGTGCCAGCACTAAGACGGGGGGAAATTCCTACGAGCAGTACTTC
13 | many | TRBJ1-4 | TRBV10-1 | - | CASSRGSNEKLFF | TGCGCCAGCTCAAGAGGGTCTAATGAAAAACTGTTTTTT
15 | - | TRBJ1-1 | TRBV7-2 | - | CASSDYRAMNTEAFF | TGTGCCAGCAGCGATTACAGGGCCATGAACACTGAAGCTTTCTTT
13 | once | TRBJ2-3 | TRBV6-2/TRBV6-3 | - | CASSYTRADTQYF | TGTGCCAGCAGCTATACCCGGGCAGATACGCAGTATTTT
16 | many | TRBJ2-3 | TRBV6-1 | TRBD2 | CASSLRTSGGTDTQYF | TGTGCCAGCAGTCTTCGGACTAGCGGGGGAACAGATACGCAGTATTTT
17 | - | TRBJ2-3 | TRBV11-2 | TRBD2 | CASSFRGGRGNADTQYF | TGTGCCAGCAGCTTCCGTGGCGGGAGGGGGAACGCAGATACGCAGTATTTT
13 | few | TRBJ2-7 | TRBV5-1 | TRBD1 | CASSLTGSDEQYF | TGCGCCAGCAGCCTGACAGGGTCCGACGAGCAGTACTTC
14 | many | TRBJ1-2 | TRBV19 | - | CASSMEGRRYGYTF | TGTGCCAGTAGTATGGAGGGCAGGAGATATGGCTACACCTTC
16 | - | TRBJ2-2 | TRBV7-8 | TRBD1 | CASTPRGQGLQGELFF | TGTGCCAGCACCCCGCGAGGACAGGGTTTACAAGGGGAGCTGTTTTTT
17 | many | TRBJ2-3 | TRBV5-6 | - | CASSFSWAGGSTDTQYF | TGTGCCAGCAGCTTTTCCTGGGCAGGGGGGAGCACAGATACGCAGTATTTT
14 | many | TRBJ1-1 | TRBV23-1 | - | CASSKQTQNTEAFF | TGCGCCAGCAGTAAACAGACACAGAACACTGAAGCTTTCTTT
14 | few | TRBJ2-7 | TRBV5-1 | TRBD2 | CASRERGASYEQYF | TGCGCCAGCAGGGAGCGGGGGGCCTCCTACGAGCAGTACTTC
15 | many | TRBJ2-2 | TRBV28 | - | CASSSRRGAGGELFF | TGTGCCAGCAGTTCCCGCCGGGGGGCGGGCGGGGAGCTGTTTTTT
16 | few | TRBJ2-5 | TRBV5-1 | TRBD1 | CASRGQGGSGQETQYF | TGCGCCAGCAGGGGACAGGGTGGTTCTGGCCAAGAGACCCAGTACTTC
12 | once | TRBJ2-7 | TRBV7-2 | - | CASSFPTGEQYF | TGTGCCAGCAGCTTCCCCACGGGCGAGCAGTACTTC
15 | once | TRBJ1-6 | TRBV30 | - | CAWSVESATSSPLQF | TGTGCCTGGAGTGTAGAGTCCGCCACCTCGTCACCCCTCCAATTT
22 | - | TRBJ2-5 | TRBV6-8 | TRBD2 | CASSPGTSGRALLVGVEETQYF | TGTGCCAGCAGTCCCGGGACTAGCGGGAGGGCCTTATTAGTGGGGGTCGAAGAGACCCAGTACTTC
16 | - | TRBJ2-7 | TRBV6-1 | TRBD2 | CASSARLAGANNEQYF | TGTGCCAGCAGTGCAAGACTAGCGGGGGCGAACAATGAGCAGTACTTC
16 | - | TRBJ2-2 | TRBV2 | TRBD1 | CASSEDRGRDTGELFF | TGTGCCAGCAGTGAAGACAGGGGGCGGGACACCGGGGAGCTGTTTTTT
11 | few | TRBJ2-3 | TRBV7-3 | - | CASGFADTQYF | TGTGCCAGTGGGTTTGCAGATACGCAGTATTTT
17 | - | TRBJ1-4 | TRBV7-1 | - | CASSPESNLWSNEKLFF | TGTGCCAGCAGCCCTGAATCGAATCTGTGGAGTAATGAAAAACTGTTTTTT
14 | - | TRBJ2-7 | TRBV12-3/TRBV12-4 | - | CASSSPEGRNEQYF | TGTGCCAGCAGTTCCCCGGAGGGCCGCAATGAGCAGTACTTC
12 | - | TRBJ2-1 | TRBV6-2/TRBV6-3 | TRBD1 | CASTTGHNEQFF | TGTGCCAGCACGACAGGGCACAATGAGCAGTTCTTC
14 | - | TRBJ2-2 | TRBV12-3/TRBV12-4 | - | CASRATAGTGELFF | TGTGCCAGCAGGGCGACGGCGGGCACCGGGGAGCTGTTTTTT
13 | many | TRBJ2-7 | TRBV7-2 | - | CASTRSRTYEQYF | TGTGCCAGCACCCGATCAAGGACCTACGAGCAGTACTTC
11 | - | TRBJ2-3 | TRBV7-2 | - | CASTLSDTQYF | TGTGCCAGCACCCTTTCAGATACGCAGTATTTT
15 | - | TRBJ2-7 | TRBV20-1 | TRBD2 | CSAIPGTSGTYEQYF | TGCAGTGCTATCCCCGGGACTAGCGGAACCTACGAGCAGTACTTC
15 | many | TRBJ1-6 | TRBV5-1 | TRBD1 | CASSLADRDNSPLHF | TGCGCCAGCAGCTTGGCGGACAGGGATAATTCACCCCTCCACTTT
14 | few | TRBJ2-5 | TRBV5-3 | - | CASSPRDSQETQYF | TGTGCCAGCAGCCCCCGGGACTCACAAGAGACCCAGTACTTC
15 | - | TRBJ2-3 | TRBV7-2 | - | CASSLGGTSTDTQYF | TGTGCCAGCAGCTTAGGCGGCACCAGCACAGATACGCAGTATTTT
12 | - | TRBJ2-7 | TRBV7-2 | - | CASRRLGDEQYF | TGTGCCAGCAGGCGCCTAGGGGATGAGCAGTACTTC
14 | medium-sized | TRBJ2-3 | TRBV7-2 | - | CASSLRTDTDTQYF | TGTGCCAGCAGCCTAAGGACAGACACAGATACGCAGTATTTT
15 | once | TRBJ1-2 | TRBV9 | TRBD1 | CASSPQTGGFYGYTF | TGTGCCAGCAGCCCCCAGACAGGGGGATTCTATGGCTACACCTTC
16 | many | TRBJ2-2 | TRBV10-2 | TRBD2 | CASRRAGGPDTGELFF | TGCGCCAGCAGACGGGCGGGAGGGCCAGACACCGGGGAGCTGTTTTTT
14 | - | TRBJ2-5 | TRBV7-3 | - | CASSQGGGKETQYF | TGTGCCAGCAGCCAGGGAGGGGGAAAAGAGACCCAGTACTTC
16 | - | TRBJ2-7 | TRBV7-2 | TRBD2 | CASSLAESGGHYEQYF | TGTGCCAGCAGCTTAGCGGAGAGCGGGGGGCACTACGAGCAGTACTTC